The rows below give T cell receptor beta chains drawn from one sample of a study of T cells in Graves' hyperthyroidism and ophthalmopathy. TCRdb ran MiXCR on the multiplex PCR reads and lists one entry per CDR3 protein. The sample contains about 640,000 distinct CDR3 sequences, less than 25% of which appear only once. The specimen sequenced was blood. The receptor source for this set is a man between 25 and 39 years old with Graves' ophthalmopathy. The CDR3 runs from the conserved cysteine through the conserved F or W. The D gene is left open where the match is weak. Where a row states a size, it is once, few, many or the class of an expanded clone; other rows omit it.

TRBV28 | TRBD2 | - | 20 | CASSPRTSGSSRGLRGEQYF
TRBV28 | TRBD1 | many | 17 | CASSLRDRVRNSYEQYF
TRBV28 | TRBD2 | many | 16 | CASSSLAGGIYNEQFF
TRBV5-1 | TRBD2 | few | 17 | CASSLGLAGGPSNEQFF
TRBV6-5 | - | few | 15 | CASSYRYATNEKLFF
TRBV28 | - | few | 13 | CASRGGDWQPQHF
TRBV6-2/TRBV6-3 | - | many | 15 | CASSQTESSTDTQYF
TRBV28 | TRBD1 | many | 16 | CASSLKRTGANQPQHF
TRBV3-1 | - | few | 13 | CASSKRDDNEQFF
TRBV11-2 | - | many | 11 | CASRFRGTQYF
TRBV28 | TRBD1 | - | 14 | CASRIGRGLYEQYF
TRBV28 | - | few | 11 | CAGSGGNEQFF
TRBV11-3 | - | few | 13 | CASRGRTYNEQFF
TRBV7-8 | - | few | 14 | CASSFLATDQPQHF
TRBV27 | TRBD2 | - | 19 | CASSTRTGHLGLAGGKQFF
TRBV28 | - | - | 16 | CASAKLGPGRSDEQYF
TRBV28 | TRBD2 | - | 15 | CASSPPLAGGAEQFF
TRBV6-1 | - | - | 16 | CASSPGLRASYNEQFF
TRBV19 | - | - | 12 | CASKGVEKTQYF
TRBV2 | TRBD2 | - | 12 | CASRREGSEQYF
TRBV6-1 | - | - | 14 | CASSESFGIYEQYF
TRBV6-1 | - | many | 12 | CASSPSEYEQYF
TRBV30 | TRBD2 | few | 17 | CAWSVGRLAGDGDTQYF
TRBV28 | TRBD1 | - | 14 | CASTPGTGYHPQHF
TRBV24-1 | - | - | 13 | CATSEIDTYEQYF
TRBV11-2 | - | many | 12 | CASSSINYEQYF
TRBV3-1 | TRBD2 | few | 16 | CASSHAQAGGPSTQYF
TRBV27 | - | few | 15 | CASSSTGGLGTEAFF
TRBV7-2 | TRBD1 | - | 13 | CASSATGGETQYF
TRBV6-2/TRBV6-3 | - | - | 12 | CASSLNHNEQFF
TRBV28 | - | many | 13 | CASSPQSTDTQYF
TRBV18 | - | - | 14 | CASSPQTSRVTIYF
TRBV19 | - | - | 14 | CASSIVNHTYEQYF
TRBV20-1 | TRBD2 | many | 16 | CSARDPLAGGLYEQYF
TRBV4-1 | TRBD2 | few | 16 | CASSQVGGSPPHEQFF
TRBV2 | - | many | 13 | CASRRGNGQPQHF
TRBV28 | TRBD2 | few | 16 | CASSLVGLADPYEQYF
TRBV20-1 | TRBD1 | many | 16 | CSAEGQGAPGNQPQHF
TRBV20-1 | TRBD2 | - | 14 | CSAPLAGGLYEQYF
TRBV11-2 | - | many | 14 | CASSLYRSNYEQYF
TRBV10-3 | - | - | 13 | CAIGAGNNSPLHF
TRBV20-1 | - | - | 13 | CSANDGGNQPQHF
TRBV27 | TRBD1 | - | 14 | CASSNGQVDYGYTF
TRBV11-2 | TRBD1 | many | 16 | CASSVPGTVETDTQYF
TRBV3-1 | TRBD2 | many | 16 | CASTSWAAGGSYEQYF
TRBV5-5 | TRBD1 | - | 15 | CASSYGQGPNSPLHF
TRBV12-3/TRBV12-4 | - | many | 13 | CASSLQERTEAFF
TRBV3-1 | - | many | 15 | CASSQVRYSNTEAFF
TRBV5-6 | - | few | 15 | CASSRRGRSQETQYF
TRBV10-3 | - | - | 13 | CAISAENTYEQFF